The clone carrying this T cell receptor (beta chain) has only a few counts. What it binds is not known. The data were produced by immunoSEQ multiplex PCR, yet TCRdb's version contains in-frame clones alone and is incomplete. The sample includes 130,000 or so clones, approximately 90% of them seen just once. The source of the sample is a study of T cell responses to AZD1222 COVID-19 vaccine. Study-wide points: Vaccine-associated CD4 TCRs spanned spike, dominant at 160-218 and 743-854. Baseline seropositivity characterized only a handful of AZD1222 recipients. Regions left unmutated in variants are reportedly the target of nearly half of spike-specific TCRs.

CDR1 and CDR2 (germline): SEHNR, FQNEAQ (reference sequence). This CDR3 is built from 13 residues. V dropped 7 bases and J dropped 4 bases, with 13 bases sitting between them. Source: peripheral blood, taken on day 0 of AZD1222 vaccination. The V call is TRBV7-9, the J call TRBJ2-5, with D possibly matching TRBD2 (6 bases). This TCR came from an adult in good health. CDR3 DNA sequence: TGTGCCAGCACCGAATGGGGAGGAGAGACCCAGTACTTC. Translation: CASTEWGGETQYF.